This TCR beta chain came from a study of blood T cell repertoires in COVID-19. Germline CDR1 and CDR2: SNHLY and FYNNEI. V shed 1 base, J shed 7 bases, and the junction held 7 bases outside the gene matches. This CDR3 has 17 amino acids. Sequencing used immunoSEQ multiplex PCR; TCRdb keeps in-frame clones, though not all of them. In the table there are about 200,000 clones, 80% to 90% of which are singletons. Sample: peripheral blood. The receptor's source is a man in his forties or fifties with active or convalescent COVID-19. V is TRBV2 and J is TRBJ2-2, with TRBD2 identical over 12 bases. The CDR3 DNA sequence: TGTGCCAGCAGTGAAGAGGCTAGCGGGAGGGCCGACGGGGAGCTGTTTTTT. It specifies CASSEEASGRADGELFF.